These T cell receptor beta chains were read from a single sample in a study of T-cell memory formation after mild COVID-19. TCRdb re-derived calls from the 5' RACE reads in MiXCR, one entry per CDR3 protein. In the table there are hundreds of thousands of distinct CDR3 sequences, about a fifth of which are singletons. Sequencing used PBMCs or a T cell subset sorted from them (not recorded which). These receptors were taken from an adult woman who had mild COVID-19 (a few samples of this study predate the infection). Cell type and time point are not known. Both conserved end residues are part of each CDR3. A D gene is named only where the DNA matches it firmly. Part of the rows lack a size; the others show once, few, many or a class for expanded clones.

DNA | CDR3 | V | D | size | J
TGTGCCAGCAGTGATCGACGCTGGCAGCCCCAGCATTTT | CASSDRRWQPQHF | TRBV6-1 | NA | NA | TRBJ1-5
TGTGCCAGCAGCTTCCCAAGGACAGCCAACTCGGAGACCCAGTACTTC | CASSFPRTANSETQYF | TRBV11-1 | NA | NA | TRBJ2-5
TGTGCCAGCAGCGTAGGGGACAGGTACGAGCAGTACTTC | CASSVGDRYEQYF | TRBV9 | TRBD1 | NA | TRBJ2-7
TGTGCCACAGAGTACGGACACTCCTACGAGCAGTACTTC | CATEYGHSYEQYF | TRBV24-1 | NA | NA | TRBJ2-7
TGCAGCGTTGTATTAGGGAAAATGAACACTGAAGCTTTCTTT | CSVVLGKMNTEAFF | TRBV29-1 | NA | few | TRBJ1-1
TGCAGTGCTAGAGATACCCGCGGGGGCATCACAGATACGCAGTATTTT | CSARDTRGGITDTQYF | TRBV20-1 | NA | few | TRBJ2-3
TGTGCCAGCAGCGTAGGTCCTGCGGGACGCTCCTACGAGCAGTACTTC | CASSVGPAGRSYEQYF | TRBV9 | NA | few | TRBJ2-7
TGTGCCAGCAGCTTCGGGACTAGCCTCGATACGCAGTATTTT | CASSFGTSLDTQYF | TRBV7-9 | TRBD2 | few | TRBJ2-3
TGCGCCAGCAGCGGCTGGGACAACTACGAGCAGTACTTC | CASSGWDNYEQYF | TRBV5-1 | NA | few | TRBJ2-7
TGTGCCACGGACAGATCAGGGGGTGAGCAGTTCTTC | CATDRSGGEQFF | TRBV24-1 | TRBD1 | NA | TRBJ2-1
TGCGCCAGCAGTATCCCGGGGTTAAACAACGAGCAGTACTTC | CASSIPGLNNEQYF | TRBV23-1 | NA | NA | TRBJ2-7
TGTGCCATCAGTGGGGACAGAGGAACTGAAGCTTTCTTT | CAISGDRGTEAFF | TRBV10-3 | TRBD1 | NA | TRBJ1-1
TGCGCCAGCAGCTTGACAGGGCAACCCCAAGAGACCCAGTACTTC | CASSLTGQPQETQYF | TRBV5-1 | NA | few | TRBJ2-5
TGTGTCAGCGGGAGTGTCTCCTACGAGCAGTACTTC | CVSGSVSYEQYF | TRBV7-6 | TRBD2 | NA | TRBJ2-7
TGCGCCAGCAGCTTTCAAGGGGTCGTTAACTATGGCTACACCTTC | CASSFQGVVNYGYTF | TRBV5-1 | NA | NA | TRBJ1-2
TGCGCCAGCAGGTCCGGGACAGGGGATTCACCCCTCCACTTT | CASRSGTGDSPLHF | TRBV5-1 | TRBD1 | few | TRBJ1-6
TGTGCCAGCAGCCTCCTGGCCGGACTAGCGGGGGAGCAGTACTTC | CASSLLAGLAGEQYF | TRBV3-1 | TRBD2 | once | TRBJ2-7
TGCGCCAGCAGCCAAGCTGCGGGAGGAGCTGGCGAGCAGTACTTC | CASSQAAGGAGEQYF | TRBV5-1 | TRBD2 | NA | TRBJ2-7